One sample yielded the 26 T cell receptor beta chains listed below, sequenced in a study of shared clonotypes between healthy human individuals. The method was immunoSEQ multiplex PCR; TCRdb's version includes in-frame clones alone and lacks a portion of them. The data contain some 2,500,000 clones, 90% to 95% of them singletons. The sequencing sample was made of naive CD4+ T cells from PBMCs. The subset: CD45RA+ positively selected. These receptors came from a man aged 18 to 35 in good health. Some clones in this sample may be carry-over from other donors' samples.

This clone showed up just once. This chain joins TRBV7-2 and TRBJ2-6; TRBD2 might be the D (5 bases). CDR1 SGHTA and CDR2 FQGNSA come from the germline V gene. This CDR3 is built from 16 residues. Trimming took off 3 bases at V and 4 bases at J, with 13 bases between the two ends. CDR3 DNA: TGTGCCAGCAGCTTTATCCGGGGAACGGGGGCCAACGTCCTGACTTTC. Amino acids: CASSFIRGTGANVLTF.

V gene TRBV29-1 combines with J gene TRBJ2-1; D might be TRBD1 or TRBD2, each matching 5 bases. The germline CDR1 and CDR2 sequences are SQVTM and ANQGSEA. Deletions cut 3 bases from V and 8 bases from J, with 14 bases between. The length of the CDR3 is 13 residues. The CDR3 region has the DNA TGCAGCGTTGATGCGAGGGGATTTGATGAGCAGTTCTTC. It encodes CSVDARGFDEQFF.

This clone was seen only once. The J gene is TRBJ1-2, the V gene TRBV5-1, with 10 bases aligning to TRBD1. CDR1 is SGHRS, CDR2 YFSETQ, per germline. Trimming cost V 2 bases and J 5 bases; bases outside gene matches: 6. The length of the CDR3 is 15 residues. The CDR3, as DNA: TGCGCCAGCAGCTTAGGACAGGGGGTTTGGTATGGCTACACCTTC. The encoded protein is CASSLGQGVWYGYTF.

The V call is TRBV4-1, the J call TRBJ2-3; D assignment may be TRBD1 or TRBD2 (7 bases each). V was cut by 2 bases and J by 2 bases, with 17 bases left in between. CDR3 size: 17 residues. CDR1 and CDR2 from the germline V gene are MGHRA and YSYEKL. The CDR3 region is CASSQNRGDRITDTQYF. Here the CDR3 DNA reads TGCGCCAGCAGCCAAAACCGGGGGGACAGAATCACAGATACGCAGTATTTT.

The chain links TRBV28 to TRBJ1-2; perhaps TRBD1 as D (5 bases). V gave up 3 bases and J gave up 0 bases, with 14 bases separating them. The CDR3 is 16 amino acids. Germline CDR1 MDHEN, CDR2 SYDVKM. CDR3 region: CASSFFVRGPNYGYTF. For the CDR3, the DNA is TGTGCCAGCAGTTTCTTCGTGAGGGGCCCTAACTATGGCTACACCTTC.

The chain has TRBV11-3 and TRBJ2-1; D remains ambiguous. Germline V lookup: CDR1 SGHNT, CDR2 YENEEA. V shed 6 bases and J shed 6 bases, with 18 bases lying between them. CDR3 size: 15 residues. The CDR3 sequence: CASSSYILMVNEQFF. The CDR3 DNA sequence: TGTGCCAGCAGTTCTTACATTCTCATGGTCAATGAGCAGTTCTTC.

The chain employs TRBV5-1 and TRBJ2-5; D may correspond to TRBD1 or TRBD2 (5 bases each). The CDR3 has 14 residues. Trimming removed 3 bases at V and 5 bases at J, with 14 bases between. Germline CDR1 SGHRS, CDR2 YFSETQ. CDR3 DNA sequence: TGCGCCAGCAGCTATGGGACGGAAGGGGAGACCCAGTACTTC. It encodes CASSYGTEGETQYF.

The chain employs TRBV28 and TRBJ1-2; 8 bases are a match to TRBD1. Looked up from germline, CDR1 is MDHEN and CDR2 is SYDVKM. This CDR3 is 20 amino acids long. The V gene end was trimmed by 4 bases and the J gene end by 5 bases; junction bases not matched to a gene: 24. CDR3 bases: TGTGCCAGCAGTTCCTTCCCATACGTAAGGGGACAGGAGAATTCTTATGGCTACACCTTC. Translating it yields CASSSFPYVRGQENSYGYTF.

Concerning this clone: The sample contains more than one DNA sequence encoding this CDR3. The chain joins TRBV11-3 to TRBJ2-2, with unresolved D. Trimming took off 2 bases at V and 8 bases at J, with 3 bases between the two ends. This CDR3 comprises 11 residues. The germline V gene has CDR1 SGHNT and CDR2 YENEEA. This CDR3 reads CASSLNGELFF. The CDR3 nucleotides are TGTGCCAGCAGCTTAAATGGGGAGCTGTTTTTT.

This clone was seen only once. The CDR3 loop reads CSATLAGEGVDWTQYF. DNA for the CDR3: TGCAGCGCGACCCTAGCGGGAGAGGGGGTGGATTGGACCCAGTACTTC. The rearrangement links TRBV29-1 to TRBJ2-5; 10 bases agree with TRBD2. The CDR3 length is 16 residues. Germline V gene lookup returns CDR1 SQVTM and CDR2 ANQGSEA. V lost 7 bases to trimming and J lost 7 bases; unmatched junction nucleotides: 18. The variable domain in full, completed from reference TRBV29-1 and TRBJ2-5, reads SAVISQKPSRDICQRGTSLTIQCQVDSQVTMMFWYRQQPGQSLTLIATANQGSEATYESGFVIDKFPISRPNLTFSTLTVSNMSPEDSSIYLCSATLAGEGVDWTQYFGPGTRLLVL.

The chain couples TRBV27 to TRBJ2-1; TRBD2 matches 14 bases. This CDR3 comprises 22 residues. Unmatched junction bases numbered 24, after V lost 5 bases and J lost 6 bases. Germline CDR1 reads MNHEY; CDR2 reads SMNVEV (reference sequence). The CDR3 protein is CASSPPQKTSGRAGESLNEQFF. The CDR3 DNA follows: TGTGCCAGCAGTCCCCCACAGAAGACTAGCGGGAGGGCCGGGGAATCGCTCAATGAGCAGTTCTTC.

The CDR3 DNA follows: TGTGCCAGCTCACCACTAACGGGACAGGCGGTCCAAGAGACCCAGTACTTC. Its translation is CASSPLTGQAVQETQYF. This chain uses TRBV18 with TRBJ2-5; 8 bases are a match to TRBD1. CDR1 is KGHSH and CDR2 is LQKENI in the germline V gene. The J segment lost 1 base and the V segment lost 1 base, leaving 8 bases of the junction unmatched. The CDR3 is made up of 17 amino acids.

The chain couples TRBV19 to TRBJ2-1; 7 nucleotides agree with TRBD2. The CDR3 loop spans 15 amino acids. J gave up 4 bases and V 3 bases, and 6 bases lay outside the gene matches. CDR1 and CDR2 from the germline V gene are LNHDA and SQIVND (reference sequence). The CDR3 sequence is CASSMRAGLYNEQFF. CDR3 bases: TGTGCCAGTAGTATGCGAGCGGGACTATACAATGAGCAGTTCTTC.

The V call is TRBV11-2, the J call TRBJ1-2; 8 bases fit TRBD1. This CDR3 has 15 amino acids. CDR1 is SGHAT and CDR2 is FQNNGV in the germline V gene. Germline trimming cut 3 bases from V and 5 bases from J; bases unmatched to any gene: 8. The CDR3 loop is CASSLGSTGGYGYTF. In DNA, the CDR3 is TGTGCCAGCAGCTTGGGATCAACAGGGGGATATGGCTACACCTTC.

This clone was seen once. The chain uses TRBV7-2 and TRBJ1-5, with 8 bases aligning to TRBD1. This CDR3 region has 18 residues. From germline, CDR1 is SGHTA and CDR2 FQGNSA. After removal of 5 bases from V and 3 bases from J, the junction contained 15 bases not matched to a gene. The CDR3 reads CASSPRVGTGDLNQPQHF. The CDR3 DNA reads TGTGCCAGCAGCCCCAGGGTAGGGACAGGAGACCTCAATCAGCCCCAGCATTTT.

V gene TRBV7-2 combines with J gene TRBJ1-5; D possibly corresponds to TRBD1 (5 bases). Trimming took off 3 bases at V and 6 bases at J, with 15 bases between the two ends. The CDR3 contains 15 residues. CDR1 and CDR2 (germline): SGHTA, FQGNSA. CDR3 residues: CASSFSQGEGQPQHF. CDR3 sequence (DNA): TGTGCCAGCAGCTTTAGCCAGGGTGAGGGTCAGCCCCAGCATTTT. Together with reference TRBV7-2 and TRBJ1-5, the CDR3 gives the full variable domain: GAGVSQSPSNKVTEKGKDVELRCDPISGHTALYWYRQSLGQGLEFLIYFQGNSAPDKSGLPSDRFSAERTGGSVSTLTIQRTQQEDSAVYLCASSFSQGEGQPQHFGDGTRLSIL.

The V gene is TRBV5-1, the J gene TRBJ2-3; TRBD2 is a possible D gene (6 bases). The germline V and J ends were trimmed by 4 bases and 1 base, with 13 bases remaining between them. Germline V gene data show CDR1 as SGHRS and CDR2 as YFSETQ. The CDR3 has 15 residues. This CDR3 is CASSLDTGGTDTQYF. CDR3 bases: TGCGCCAGCAGCCTGGACACGGGGGGCACAGATACGCAGTATTTT.

With respect to this clone: Other DNA sequences of this sample code for an identical CDR3. The V and J genes are TRBV9 and TRBJ2-1, with 7 bases that match TRBD2. Germline lookup yields CDR1 SGDLS and CDR2 YYNGEE. CDR3 length: 16 amino acids. V lost 0 bases to trimming and J lost 4 bases; unmatched junction nucleotides: 7. The CDR3 protein is CASSVGGRASYNEQFF. CDR3 in DNA: TGTGCCAGCAGCGTAGGTGGGAGGGCCAGTTACAATGAGCAGTTCTTC.

V and J are TRBV5-1 and TRBJ2-6, with D unresolved. Germline CDR1 and CDR2: SGHRS and YFSETQ. This CDR3 region has 17 residues. Trimming took 4 bases from V and 0 from J, leaving 14 bases between them. CDR3 DNA sequence: TGCGCCAGCAGCCCCCGGACGCAAAACTCTGGGGCCAACGTCCTGACTTTC. This translates into CASSPRTQNSGANVLTF.

This clone has a single count. The chain recombines TRBV6-6 with TRBJ1-1; D is possibly TRBD1 (5 bases). The V end lost 6 bases, the J end lost 4 bases, and 18 bases lay between the germline ends. Germline values: CDR1 MNHNY, CDR2 SVGAGI (reference sequence). The CDR3 is made up of 15 amino acids. The CDR3 nucleotides read TGTGCCAGCAGACCGGCGGGGGAGGGCGTCACTGAAGCTTTCTTT. Amino acid sequence: CASRPAGEGVTEAFF.

The rearrangement uses TRBV28 and TRBJ2-3, with 7 bases identical to TRBD2. The CDR3 is 14 amino acids. J gave up 1 base and V 5 bases, and 3 bases lay outside the gene matches. Germline V gene data show CDR1 as MDHEN and CDR2 as SYDVKM. CDR3 region: CASSHREGTDTQYF. The CDR3 DNA follows: TGTGCCAGCAGTCACCGGGAGGGCACAGATACGCAGTATTTT. The full variable domain, rest sourced from reference TRBV28 and TRBJ2-3, is DVKVTQSSRYLVKRTGEKVFLECVQDMDHENMFWYRQDPGLGLRLIYFSYDVKMKEKGDIPEGYSVSREKKERFSLILESASTNQTSMYLCASSHREGTDTQYFGPGTRLTVL.

The V call is TRBV11-2, the J call TRBJ2-3; D uncertain. CDR3 length: 15 residues. CDR1 and CDR2 (germline): SGHAT, FQNNGV. The germline V and J ends were trimmed by 3 bases and 2 bases, with 12 bases remaining between them. The CDR3: CASSLSPATTDTQYF. As DNA, the CDR3 is TGTGCCAGCAGCTTGTCCCCAGCCACCACAGATACGCAGTATTTT.

This chain uses TRBV25-1 with TRBJ2-3; perhaps D is TRBD1 or TRBD2 (5 bases each). In germline, CDR1 is MGHDK, CDR2 SYGVNS. The CDR3 totals 14 residues. The V end lost 3 bases, the J end lost 0 bases, and 7 bases lay between the germline ends. CDR3 protein: CASSDWDSTDTQYF. The CDR3 DNA reads TGTGCCAGCAGTGATTGGGACAGCACAGATACGCAGTATTTT.

The chain is built from TRBV7-9 and TRBJ2-5, with TRBD1 identical over 7 bases. Germline V gene sequence: CDR1 SEHNR, CDR2 FQNEAQ (reference sequence). J gave up 2 bases and V 5 bases, and 11 bases lay outside the gene matches. The CDR3 sequence is 16 residues long. CDR3 in amino acids: CASSTGQAPIQETQYF. In DNA form, the CDR3 reads TGTGCCAGCAGCACCGGACAGGCGCCTATTCAAGAGACCCAGTACTTC.

The rearrangement uses TRBV2 and TRBJ2-7, with D perhaps TRBD2 (6 bases). V was pared by 6 bases and J by 1 base, with 16 bases between. Per germline, CDR1 SNHLY and CDR2 FYNNEI. This CDR3 contains 15 residues. The CDR3 loop is CASSPGLTTSYEQYF. In DNA form, the CDR3 reads TGTGCCAGCAGCCCAGGACTAACCACTTCCTACGAGCAGTACTTC.

The sample holds one count of this clone. The V and J genes are TRBV7-2 and TRBJ2-5; TRBD2 is a possible D gene (5 bases). Trimming removed 5 bases from V and 4 bases from J, with 17 bases in between. CDR3 length: 15 residues. Per the germline V gene, CDR1 is SGHTA and CDR2 is FQGNSA. The CDR3, as DNA: TGTGCCAGCAGCCCACGGGAACCTCCGGGAGAGACCCAGTACTTC. Residues: CASSPREPPGETQYF.